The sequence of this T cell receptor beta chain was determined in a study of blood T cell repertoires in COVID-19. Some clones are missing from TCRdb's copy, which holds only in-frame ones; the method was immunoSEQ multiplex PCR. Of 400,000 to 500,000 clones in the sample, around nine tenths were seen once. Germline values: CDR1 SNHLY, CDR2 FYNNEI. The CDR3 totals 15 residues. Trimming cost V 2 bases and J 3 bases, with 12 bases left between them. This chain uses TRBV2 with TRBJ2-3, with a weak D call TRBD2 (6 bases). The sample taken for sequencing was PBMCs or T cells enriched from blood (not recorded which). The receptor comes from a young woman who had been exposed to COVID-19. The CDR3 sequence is CASSERREVTDTQYF. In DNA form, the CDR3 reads TGTGCCAGCAGTGAAAGGCGGGAAGTAACAGATACGCAGTATTTT.